This TCR beta chain was observed in a study of human T cells and chemical hapten exposure (dated by TCRdb to the early 2020s). As for the study more broadly: Libraries were combined into a pool for sequencing, and differences in TCR yield between samples came mainly from small differences in library volumes within the pool. Both TCR alpha and TCR beta chains were sequenced from each blood RNA sample. Peripheral blood TCR repertoire changes were tracked in vivo in alopecia patients during primary and secondary sensitization to the hapten diphenylcyclopropenone (DPC). What the work shows at the level of the full study, not this receptor alone: After repeated subsampling, changes were observed in the strength of the expansion versus patch-test correlation and in the threshold at which the correlation became significant. No change with DPC sensitization was found in the number of TCRs above 1 in 1000 frequency, and no evidence of global repertoire structure alterations was found.

For this chain, trimming is 0 bases at the V end and 6 bases at the J end, and the number of junction bases without a gene match is 10. Including cysteine and phenylalanine, the CDR3 has 16 amino acids. Of all the DNA, just the CDR3 is kept, 48 bases in frame from base 1. From a lookup of the germline V gene (reference sequence), CDR1 and CDR2 are DFQATT and SNEGSKA. For this clonotype: Its cognate antigen has yet to be identified. Base qualities are not at hand, and no much larger clone is one base apart.

Receptors were amplified or captured by 5' RACE. The sequencing machine was an Illumina MiSeq. During library preparation, unique molecular identifiers were attached to individual cDNA molecules so that TCRs could be counted in a quantitative, reproducible way. In the authors' own workflow: Samples had a median of approximately 93,000 TCRs, with a range from 23,224 to 690,600. The Decombinator software suite was used to annotate the V, J and CDR3 of the TCR reads. For the PS versus PT1 abundance plots, all samples were subsampled to the same number of TCRs (28,000). TCRs were defined as expanded if absent before sensitization and observed at least eight times at the 2-week time point. Using fastp trimming at Q25 and MiXCR clonotype assembly, TCRdb reanalyzed the public sequencing data and kept in-frame beta chains. Each record represents a unique CDR3 protein, reported with the most common genes and DNA among its rows. The authors' filters were not applied to this entry. The sample table contains roughly 120,000 distinct CDR3 sequences; only one count was recorded for more than 15% of them. The leading ten clones occupy 2.8% of the sample.

Total RNA was extracted from unfractionated whole blood collected in Tempus Blood RNA tubes. About 5 healthy volunteers served as TCR sequencing controls and were bled at day 0, 2 weeks and 6 weeks. This chain joins TRBV20-1 to TRBJ2-3, and 9 bases in between align with TRBD2. This clonotype was obtained from a human donor in good health. The DNA reads TGCAGTGCTAGAGAGGTGGCGGGAGGGCCTTTGGATACGCAGTATTTT. Translated, this is CSAREVAGGPLDTQYF.